Listed here are 27 T cell receptor beta chains from one sample, sequenced in a study of regulatory T cells in long-lasting Graves disease. Time point given: newly diagnosed GD, antithyroid drugs for less than 3 months. RNA isolated from PBMCs was used to make the TCR library. Arm-PCR with iRepertoire HTBI primers amplified the CDR3 regions for these TCR beta libraries. TCRdb re-called the multiplex PCR reads with MiXCR, one entry per CDR3 protein. The sample lists hundreds of thousands of distinct CDR3 sequences, approximately 15% occurring once. The same data also contributed to another study, on T cells in Graves' hyperthyroidism and ophthalmopathy.

The source material was peripheral blood mononuclear cells (PBMCs), sampled at new diagnosis, from a patient treated with antithyroid drugs. These receptors were obtained from a woman aged 25 to 45 with Graves disease.

This chain connects TRBV28 to TRBJ1-2; 8 bases are shared with TRBD1. The J segment lost 12 bases and the V segment lost 4 bases, leaving 16 bases of the junction unmatched. From germline, CDR1 is MDHEN and CDR2 SYDVKM. This CDR3 spans 15 amino acids. Here the CDR3 DNA reads TGTGCCAGCAGTTCCCCAACAACAGGGGGAAGCGGTCACACCTTC. Protein sequence: CASSSPTTGGSGHTF.

This clonotype was seen repeatedly, ten times or more. This rearrangement joins TRBV14 to TRBJ2-1; TRBD2 is a possible D gene (5 bases). The germline V gene encodes CDR1 SGHDN and CDR2 FVKESK. The CDR3 loop spans 14 amino acids. V lost 1 base to trimming and J lost 8 bases, with 12 bases between them. CDR3 nucleotide sequence: TGTGCCAGCAGCCAAGGACTACTAATACATGAGCAGTTCTTC. Translation: CASSQGLLIHEQFF.

In its sample, this clonotype was seen a few times. This chain connects TRBV6-7 to TRBJ2-7; 7 bases are a match to TRBD2. TRBV6-7 is classed as an ORF, of uncertain function. The CDR3 contains 14 residues. V shed 8 bases and J 3 bases; nucleotides not matched to a gene: 10. The CDR3 bases are TGTGCCAGCGGGGAGGGCCGATTATTCTACGAGCAGTACTTC. It is translated as CASGEGRLFYEQYF.

The rearrangement uses TRBV28 and TRBJ1-4; 9 bases match TRBD1. Germline V gene data show CDR1 as MDHEN and CDR2 as SYDVKM. CDR3 length: 14 amino acids. V was clipped by 6 bases and J by 8 bases; unmatched bases: 7. The CDR3 region is CASRQGTGNEKLFF. CDR3 in DNA: TGTGCCAGCAGACAAGGGACAGGGAACGAAAAACTGTTTTTT.

This clonotype was seen only a few times. This chain joins TRBV29-1 and TRBJ2-7, with D hard to call. The CDR3 totals 11 residues. V lost 4 bases, J lost 10 bases, and 14 bases lay in between. CDR1 SQVTM and CDR2 ANQGSEA come from the germline V gene. The CDR3 loop is CSVVSKGNQYF. As DNA, the CDR3 is TGCAGCGTTGTCAGTAAGGGCAATCAGTACTTC.

V usage is TRBV19 and J usage is TRBJ1-5, with 8 bases matching TRBD1. Germline lookup yields CDR1 LNHDA and CDR2 SQIVND (reference sequence). There are 15 residues in the CDR3. V shed 7 bases, J shed 3 bases, and the junction held 8 bases outside the gene matches. The CDR3 loop is CASKFDQGANQPQHF. CDR3 DNA: TGTGCCAGTAAATTCGATCAGGGGGCCAATCAGCCCCAGCATTTT.

This clonotype was recorded at least ten times. The rearrangement links TRBV5-5 to TRBJ1-2; D is possibly TRBD1 (5 bases). Germline CDR1 reads SGHKS; CDR2 reads YYEKEE (reference sequence). Between the trimmed V and J ends, which lost 7 bases and 7 bases, there was a span of 14 bases. This CDR3 has 12 amino acids. The CDR3 is CASAWSGGGYTF. The CDR3 nucleotides are TGTGCCAGCGCCTGGAGCGGGGGTGGCTACACCTTC.

This clonotype was detected only a few times. The chain combines TRBV5-5 with TRBJ1-2; D might be TRBD1 (6 bases). The CDR3 has 12 residues. Germline-derived CDR1 and CDR2 are SGHKS and YYEKEE (reference sequence). Trimming cost V 2 bases and J 10 bases, with 12 bases left between them. CDR3 sequence (DNA): TGTGCCAGCAGCTTAAACAGGGAATACTACACCTTC. It is translated as CASSLNREYYTF.

This clonotype was counted a few times. The chain joins TRBV20-1 to TRBJ1-4; D perhaps matches TRBD1 (6 bases). This CDR3 is 14 amino acids long. Germline V gene lookup returns CDR1 DFQATT and CDR2 SNEGSKA (reference sequence). V was shortened by 6 bases and J by 8 bases, with 19 bases between the two germline ends. This CDR3 is CSAPPTGSGEKLFF. The CDR3 DNA reads as TGCAGTGCCCCACCCACAGGGAGCGGCGAAAAACTGTTTTTT.

V is TRBV20-1 and J is TRBJ1-2; D unresolved. V was trimmed by 7 bases and J by 2 bases, leaving 11 bases between them. From germline, CDR1 is DFQATT and CDR2 SNEGSKA (reference sequence). The CDR3 covers 12 residues. The CDR3 spells CSVPGANYGYTF. The CDR3 DNA follows: TGCAGTGTTCCCGGTGCCAACTATGGCTACACCTTC.

The chain is built from TRBV20-1 and TRBJ2-3; TRBD2 agrees at 12 bases. Germline values: CDR1 DFQATT, CDR2 SNEGSKA (reference sequence). CDR3 length equals 15 residues. Trimming at V came to 6 bases and at J to 8 bases, leaving 12 bases not matched to a gene. The CDR3 nucleotides read TGCAGTGCACGTACTAGCGGGAGGCCCCAGGGTACGCAGTATTTT. Encoded protein: CSARTSGRPQGTQYF.

This clonotype was found many times. This chain links TRBV7-2 with TRBJ2-1, with D tentatively TRBD2 (6 bases). The V end was cut by 2 bases, the J end by 7 bases, with 12 bases between. Germline CDR1 reads SGHTA; CDR2 reads FQGNSA. The CDR3 is made up of 14 amino acids. The chain's CDR3 is CASSLSGSWNEQFF. The DNA for the CDR3 is TGTGCCAGCAGCTTATCCGGGAGTTGGAATGAGCAGTTCTTC.

There are many counts of this clonotype. The chain recombines TRBV12-3 or TRBV12-4 with TRBJ2-7, with 7 bases identical to TRBD2. The CDR3 consists of 14 residues. Trimming removed 3 bases from V and 3 bases from J; junction bases left unmatched: 5. CDR3 nucleotides: TGTGCCAGCAGTTTCGGGGGAGGGGACTACGAGCAGTACTTC. Translated: CASSFGGGDYEQYF.

Here the CDR3 reads CASSGQVGTEAFF. The CDR3 bases are TGCGCCAGCAGCGGACAGGTTGGCACTGAAGCTTTCTTT. The chain is built from TRBV10-1 and TRBJ1-1; 7 bases align to TRBD1. This CDR3 is built from 13 residues. With V trimmed by 6 bases and J by 4 bases, 5 bases remained unmatched. CDR1 and CDR2 (germline): WNHNN, SYGVQD (reference sequence).

Note on this clonotype: Its ends do not fully match the called genes, so a read error is possible. The chain joins TRBV18 to TRBJ2-7, with TRBD1 matching 7 bases. CDR1 and CDR2 (germline): KGHSH, LQKENI. This CDR3 is built from 14 residues. CDR3 bases: TGTGCCAGCTCATCCGGGACAGAATCCTACGAGCGGTACTTC. This sequence encodes CASSSGTESYERYF.

The rearrangement links TRBV20-1 to TRBJ1-6; 8 bases are shared with TRBD1. V was clipped by 4 bases and J by 6 bases; unmatched bases: 8. This CDR3 has 15 residues. Per the germline V gene, CDR1 is DFQATT and CDR2 is SNEGSKA (reference sequence). The CDR3 sequence is CSAISGGSANSPLHF. In DNA form, the CDR3 reads TGCAGTGCTATATCAGGGGGCTCGGCTAATTCACCCCTCCACTTT.

This clonotype appeared many times. The rearrangement joins TRBV2 to TRBJ2-5; D is unresolved. Trimming left V 8 bases short and J 5 bases short, with 12 bases between. The CDR3 runs to 12 residues. Germline V gene data show CDR1 as SNHLY and CDR2 as FYNNEI. CDR3 sequence: CASVGLGETQYF. The CDR3, as DNA: TGTGCCAGCGTCGGTCTCGGGGAGACCCAGTACTTC.

Many counts were recorded for this clonotype. Written as DNA, the CDR3 is TGTGCCAGCACCTTAAACAATGAGCAGTTCTTC. Its translation is CASTLNNEQFF. The chain employs TRBV12-3 or TRBV12-4 and TRBJ2-1, with no clear D. CDR3 size: 11 residues. V lost 7 bases, J lost 5 bases, and 6 bases lay in between.

In the case of this clonotype: A much bigger clone sits one base away, suggesting this may be a read error. The chain recombines TRBV27 with TRBJ2-1, with 7 nucleotides matching TRBD1. V dropped 6 bases and J dropped 6; count of bases not matched to a gene: 2. The CDR3 sequence is 12 residues long. Germline V gene data show CDR1 as MNHEY and CDR2 as SMNVEV (reference sequence). As DNA, the CDR3 is TGTGCCAGCAGGACAGGGTTCAATGAGCAGTTCTTC. This codes for CASRTGFNEQFF.

In its sample, this clonotype was seen a few times. The chain has TRBV14 and TRBJ1-1; 7 bases line up with TRBD1. Germline CDR1 SGHDN, CDR2 FVKESK. Losses at the gene ends were 4 bases for V and 6 bases for J; bases not matched to a gene: 11. The CDR3 loop spans 15 amino acids. CDR3 region: CASSRGRGQAPEAFF. The DNA of the CDR3 is TGTGCCAGCAGCCGCGGTAGGGGGCAAGCCCCTGAAGCTTTCTTT. Full variable domain (outside the CDR3, taken from reference TRBV14 and TRBJ1-1): EAGVTQFPSHSVIEKGQTVTLRCDPISGHDNLYWYRRVMGKEIKFLLHFVKESKQDESGMPNNRFLAERTGGTYSTLKVQPAELEDSGVYFCASSRGRGQAPEAFFGQGTRLTVV.

The rearrangement uses TRBV28 and TRBJ2-2; D unresolved. CDR1 is MDHEN, CDR2 SYDVKM, per germline. The CDR3 is made up of 15 amino acids. Trimming removed 5 bases from V and 7 bases from J, with 17 bases in between. This chain's CDR3 is CASSHSPVGIGELFF. Written as DNA, the CDR3 is TGTGCCAGCAGTCACTCCCCTGTTGGGATCGGGGAGCTGTTTTTT.

The table lists this clonotype with many counts. The V and J genes are TRBV20-1 and TRBJ2-7, with D hard to call. CDR3 length: 13 amino acids. Germline V gene data show CDR1 as DFQATT and CDR2 as SNEGSKA (reference sequence). Trimming cost V 2 bases and J 2 bases, with 10 bases left between them. The CDR3 loop reads CSARKLAAYEQYF. The CDR3 DNA sequence: TGCAGTGCTAGAAAGTTGGCAGCCTACGAGCAGTACTTC.

At least ten counts were recorded for this clonotype. The gene calls are TRBV7-9 and TRBJ2-5; possible D gene TRBD1, 6 bases. The V end lost 3 bases, the J end lost 4 bases, and 15 bases lay between the germline ends. CDR1 SEHNR and CDR2 FQNEAQ come from the germline V gene (reference sequence). CDR3 size: 15 residues. As DNA, the CDR3 is TGTGCCAGCAGCTTCAATACAGGGTTTTTAGAGACCCAGTACTTC. Translating it yields CASSFNTGFLETQYF.

The V call is TRBV20-1, the J call TRBJ2-1, with TRBD2 matching 8 bases. The J call may be wrong; the DNA end is better matched by TRBJ2-5. The germline gives CDR1 DFQATT, CDR2 SNEGSKA (reference sequence). This CDR3 is built from 15 residues. The CDR3 DNA is TGCAGTGCTGCGACTAGCGAGACTAACCAAGAGACCCAGTACTTC. Its translation is CSAATSETNQETQYF.

This clonotype was detected many times. V usage is TRBV24-1 and J usage is TRBJ2-5; D not certain. The CDR3 runs 14 residues. The germline V gene has CDR1 KGHDR and CDR2 SFDVKD. V gave up 0 bases and J gave up 5 bases, with 9 bases separating them. The CDR3 DNA reads TGTGCCACCAGTGATTTGTCTCCTGGGGAGACCCAGTACTTC. It specifies CATSDLSPGETQYF.

The chain links TRBV3-1 to TRBJ2-7; D is undetermined. Germline values: CDR1 LGHDT, CDR2 YNNKEL (reference sequence). The CDR3 spans 14 residues. Trimming removed 3 bases from V and 3 bases from J, with 12 bases in between. The CDR3 DNA sequence: TGTGCCAGCAGCCAGTTTAGTACCTACTACGAGCAGTACTTC. This translates into CASSQFSTYYEQYF.

This clonotype was counted once. The chain combines TRBV19 with TRBJ1-1; weak D call: TRBD1 (5 bases). Per the germline V gene, CDR1 is LNHDA and CDR2 is SQIVND (reference sequence). CDR3 length equals 15 residues. V shed 3 bases and J shed 0 bases, with 11 bases lying between them. The CDR3 DNA sequence: TGTGCCAGTAGTATGGGGGGAACCCTGAACACTGAAGCTTTCTTT. It encodes CASSMGGTLNTEAFF.